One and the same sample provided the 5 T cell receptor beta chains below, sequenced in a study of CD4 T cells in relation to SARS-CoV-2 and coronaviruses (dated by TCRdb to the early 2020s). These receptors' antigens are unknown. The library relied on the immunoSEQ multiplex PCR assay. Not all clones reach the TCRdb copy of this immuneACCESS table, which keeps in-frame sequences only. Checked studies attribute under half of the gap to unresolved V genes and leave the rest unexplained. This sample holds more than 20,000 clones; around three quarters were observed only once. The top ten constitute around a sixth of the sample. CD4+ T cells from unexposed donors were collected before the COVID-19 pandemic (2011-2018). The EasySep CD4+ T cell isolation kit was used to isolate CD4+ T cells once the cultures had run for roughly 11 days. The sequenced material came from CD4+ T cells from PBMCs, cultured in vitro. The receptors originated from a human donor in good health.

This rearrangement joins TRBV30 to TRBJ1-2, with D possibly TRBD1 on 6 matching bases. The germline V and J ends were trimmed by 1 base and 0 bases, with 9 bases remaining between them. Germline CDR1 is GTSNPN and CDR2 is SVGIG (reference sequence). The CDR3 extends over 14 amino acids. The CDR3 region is CAWSGDTPNYGYTF. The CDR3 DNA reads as TGTGCCTGGAGTGGGGACACACCTAACTATGGCTACACCTTC.

The CDR3 bases are TGCGCCGCCTCAGCGGGACAGCTGAACACCGGGGAGCTGTTTTTT. Amino acids: CAASAGQLNTGELFF. The chain recombines TRBV5-1 with TRBJ2-2; D tentatively reads TRBD1 or TRBD2 (7 bases each). V gave up 10 bases and J gave up 1 base, with 17 bases separating them. CDR1 is SGHRS, CDR2 YFSETQ, per germline. The CDR3 has 15 amino acids.

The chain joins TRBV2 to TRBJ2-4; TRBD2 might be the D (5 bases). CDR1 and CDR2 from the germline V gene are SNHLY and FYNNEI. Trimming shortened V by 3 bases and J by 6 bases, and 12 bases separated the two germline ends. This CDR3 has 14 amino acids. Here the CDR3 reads CASSEEDSGNIQYF. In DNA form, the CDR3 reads TGTGCCAGCAGTGAGGAGGATAGTGGAAACATTCAGTACTTC. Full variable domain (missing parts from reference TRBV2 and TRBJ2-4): EPEVTQTPSHQVTQMGQEVILRCVPISNHLYFYWYRQILGQKVEFLVSFYNNEISEKSEIFDDQFSVERPDGSNFTLKIRSTKLEDSAMYFCASSEEDSGNIQYFGAGTRLSVL.

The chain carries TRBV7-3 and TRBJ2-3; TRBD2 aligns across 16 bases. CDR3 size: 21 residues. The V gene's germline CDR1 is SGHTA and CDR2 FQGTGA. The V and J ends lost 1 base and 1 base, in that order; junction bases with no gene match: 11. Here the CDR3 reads CASSLIAYGGLAGGGTDTQYF. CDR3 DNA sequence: TGTGCCAGCAGCTTAATTGCGTACGGGGGACTAGCGGGAGGGGGCACAGATACGCAGTATTTT.

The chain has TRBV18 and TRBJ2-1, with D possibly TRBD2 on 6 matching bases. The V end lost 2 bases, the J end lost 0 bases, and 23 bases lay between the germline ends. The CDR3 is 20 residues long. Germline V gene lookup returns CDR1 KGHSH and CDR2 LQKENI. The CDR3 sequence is CASSPRPGLAPTNSYNEQFF. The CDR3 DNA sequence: TGTGCCAGCTCACCAAGGCCGGGACTGGCGCCGACCAACTCCTACAATGAGCAGTTCTTC.